The 27 T cell receptor beta chains reported below all come from one sample, sequenced in a study of blood T cell repertoires in COVID-19. This table comes from immunoSEQ multiplex PCR, and its TCRdb copy is limited to in-frame clones, with some not included. The sample yields over 300,000 clones, around 80% seen once. Source material: peripheral blood. The receptors were gathered from a woman in her fifties or sixties with acute or convalescent COVID-19.

The rearrangement joins TRBV6-1 to TRBJ1-1, with D uncertain. The CDR3 runs to 13 residues. Looked up from germline, CDR1 is MNHNS and CDR2 is SASEGT. V was shortened by 3 bases and J by 2 bases, with 7 bases between the two germline ends. The CDR3: CASSDRGNTEAFF. Here the CDR3 DNA reads TGTGCCAGCAGTGATCGGGGAAACACTGAAGCTTTCTTT.

The chain is built from TRBV7-2 and TRBJ1-5, with 8 bases aligning to TRBD1. Germline loops: CDR1 SGHTA, CDR2 FQGNSA. The CDR3 is made up of 16 amino acids. V lost 5 bases and J lost 5; bases outside the gene matches: 11. The CDR3 coding sequence is TGTGCCAGCAGCCTACGTCCTGGGACAGGTTATCAGCCCCAGCATTTT. The encoded protein is CASSLRPGTGYQPQHF.

The genes are TRBV5-1 and TRBJ2-3, with 10 bases lining up with TRBD2. Trimming removed 0 bases from V and 0 bases from J; junction bases left unmatched: 7. The CDR3 is 18 residues long. Germline-derived CDR1 and CDR2 are SGHRS and YFSETQ. CDR3 amino acids: CASSLGASGGPSTDTQYF. In DNA form, the CDR3 reads TGCGCCAGCAGCTTGGGAGCTAGCGGGGGCCCCAGCACAGATACGCAGTATTTT.

The table lists this clone with a count of one. The rearrangement uses TRBV12-5 and TRBJ2-1, with 10 bases aligning to TRBD2. With V trimmed by 5 bases and J by 9 bases, 10 bases remained unmatched. This CDR3 is 15 amino acids long. CDR1 LGHNT and CDR2 FRNRAP come from the germline V gene. CDR3 sequence: CASGSIAGGVSEQFF. In nucleotides, the CDR3 is TGTGCTAGTGGTAGCATAGCGGGAGGTGTAAGTGAGCAGTTCTTC.

This chain links TRBV6-1 with TRBJ1-5; tentatively, D is TRBD1 (5 bases). The CDR3 spans 15 residues. Per germline, CDR1 MNHNS and CDR2 SASEGT. Deletions cut 1 base from V and 6 bases from J, with 13 bases between. The CDR3 loop is CASSEEGKGGQPQHF. DNA for the CDR3: TGTGCCAGCAGTGAAGAGGGGAAGGGTGGTCAGCCCCAGCATTTT.

The chain is built from TRBV24-1 and TRBJ1-2; 10 nucleotides align to TRBD1. The V gene's germline CDR1 is KGHDR and CDR2 SFDVKD. The CDR3 loop spans 13 amino acids. Trimming cost V 8 bases and J 6 bases; bases outside gene matches: 5. CDR3 amino acids: CATKTGGADGYTF. The CDR3 DNA follows: TGTGCCACCAAGACAGGGGGCGCGGATGGCTACACCTTC.

V gene TRBV29-1 combines with J gene TRBJ2-2; 7 bases agree with TRBD1. Germline-derived CDR1 and CDR2 are SQVTM and ANQGSEA. This CDR3 spans 14 amino acids. V shed 6 bases and J 1 base; nucleotides not matched to a gene: 5. The chain's CDR3 is CSVSTGRNTGELFF. In nucleotides, the CDR3 is TGCAGCGTGTCGACAGGGAGGAACACCGGGGAGCTGTTTTTT.

V gene TRBV15 combines with J gene TRBJ2-3; possibly TRBD2 for D (6 bases). The V gene lost 5 bases and the J gene lost 4 bases, with 13 bases spanning the gap. This CDR3 comprises 14 residues. The germline V gene encodes CDR1 LNHNV and CDR2 YYDKDF (reference sequence). The DNA for the CDR3 is TGTGCCACCAGCCTCGGGGGTGACGCAGATACGCAGTATTTT. Its translation is CATSLGGDADTQYF.

This clone appeared many times. In nucleotides, the CDR3 is TGTGCCAGCAGCTTACCGACTAGCGGGAGGGGAGAGACCCAGTACTTC. This translates into CASSLPTSGRGETQYF. The rearrangement joins TRBV7-9 to TRBJ2-5; 14 bases agree with TRBD2. Germline values: CDR1 SEHNR, CDR2 FQNEAQ (reference sequence). This CDR3 spans 16 amino acids. The ends lost 2 bases at V and 4 bases at J; junction bases unmatched: 3.

This chain links TRBV7-2 with TRBJ1-2; 12 positions agree with TRBD1. There are 14 residues in the CDR3. CDR1 and CDR2 from the germline V gene are SGHTA and FQGNSA. V shed 6 bases and J 7 bases; nucleotides not matched to a gene: 6. CDR3 region: CASRSGTGGSGYTF. The CDR3 DNA reads as TGTGCCAGCAGATCCGGGACAGGGGGCTCTGGCTACACCTTC.

V and J are TRBV6-6 and TRBJ1-1; D call uncertain. Trimming cost V 7 bases and J 0 bases, with 6 bases left between them. CDR3 size: 12 residues. CDR1 MNHNY and CDR2 SVGAGI come from the germline V gene (reference sequence). The CDR3 DNA reads TGTGCCAGCAACCGGGTGAACACTGAAGCTTTCTTT. Translating gives CASNRVNTEAFF.

The rearrangement uses TRBV7-4 and TRBJ2-1, with 14 nucleotides matching TRBD2. Germline V gene sequence: CDR1 SGHVT, CDR2 SQSDAQ. V gave up 0 bases and J gave up 0 bases; unmatched junction bases: 7. This CDR3 is 20 amino acids long. CDR3 sequence: CASSLALGTSGGHSYNEQFF. CDR3 nucleotides: TGTGCCAGCAGCTTAGCGCTTGGGACTAGCGGGGGCCACTCCTACAATGAGCAGTTCTTC.

This chain links TRBV7-9 with TRBJ1-5; D is ambiguous. V shed 5 bases and J shed 3 bases, with 8 bases lying between them. The V gene's germline CDR1 is SEHNR and CDR2 FQNEAQ (reference sequence). The CDR3 loop spans 13 amino acids. CDR3 sequence reads: CASSLEANQPQHF. The CDR3 bases are TGTGCCAGCAGCCTCGAAGCCAATCAGCCCCAGCATTTT.

The chain combines TRBV28 with TRBJ1-5, with 12 bases aligning to TRBD1. Trimming took 6 bases from V and 6 from J; bases not matched to a gene: 6. Germline assignment: CDR1 MDHEN and CDR2 SYDVKM. The CDR3 length is 15 residues. CDR3 residues: CASRRDRGQGQPQHF. CDR3 sequence (DNA): TGTGCCAGCAGGAGGGACAGGGGGCAGGGTCAGCCCCAGCATTTT.

This clone appeared once. CDR3 amino acids: CATRTQNTEAFF. CDR3 DNA: TGTGCCACAAGGACACAGAACACTGAAGCTTTCTTT. The chain is built from TRBV6-5 and TRBJ1-1, with D perhaps matching TRBD1 (5 bases). This CDR3 is 12 amino acids long. Germline CDR1 and CDR2: MNHEY and SVGAGI. Trimming took off 10 bases at V and 1 base at J, with 10 bases between the two ends.

This clone was seen a handful of times. J is TRBJ1-2 and V is TRBV30, with D perhaps matching TRBD1 (6 bases). The V gene's germline CDR1 is GTSNPN and CDR2 SVGIG (reference sequence). With 2 bases removed from V and 10 bases from J, the gap between germline ends came to 11 bases. This CDR3 region has 11 residues. CDR3 amino acids: CAWSLQGSYTF. The CDR3 bases are TGTGCCTGGAGTCTGCAGGGGTCCTACACCTTC. Full variable domain (rest looked up from reference TRBV30 and TRBJ1-2): SQTIHQWPATLVQPVGSPLSLECTVEGTSNPNLYWYRQAAGRGLQLLFYSVGIGQISSEVPQNLSASRPQDRQFILSSKKLLLSDSGFYLCAWSLQGSYTFGSGTRLTVV.

This chain links TRBV10-3 with TRBJ2-3; TRBD2 might be the D (6 bases). This CDR3 is built from 14 residues. Per germline, CDR1 ENHRY and CDR2 SYGVKD. Trimming removed 5 bases at V and 2 bases at J, with 11 bases between. CDR3 DNA sequence: TGTGCCATCAGTAACGGGGGTTCCACAGATACGCAGTATTTT. It specifies CAISNGGSTDTQYF.

V is TRBV7-6 and J is TRBJ1-1, with 12 nucleotides matching TRBD1. Germline lookup yields CDR1 SGHVS and CDR2 FNYEAQ. The CDR3 has 18 amino acids. Germline trimming cut 1 base from V and 2 bases from J; bases unmatched to any gene: 8. This CDR3 is CASSLVGQGAGVNTEAFF. Written as DNA, the CDR3 is TGTGCCAGCAGCTTAGTGGGACAGGGGGCTGGGGTTAACACTGAAGCTTTCTTT.

This clone showed up just once. The chain uses TRBV2 and TRBJ2-4, with D tentatively TRBD1 (5 bases). Per the germline V gene, CDR1 is SNHLY and CDR2 is FYNNEI. The CDR3 is made up of 15 amino acids. V was trimmed by 2 bases and J by 1 base, leaving 9 bases between them. CDR3 sequence reads: CASSESPGAKNIQYF. The CDR3 DNA reads as TGTGCCAGCAGTGAATCGCCAGGGGCCAAAAACATTCAGTACTTC. The whole variable domain, remainder taken from reference TRBV2 and TRBJ2-4, is EPEVTQTPSHQVTQMGQEVILRCVPISNHLYFYWYRQILGQKVEFLVSFYNNEISEKSEIFDDQFSVERPDGSNFTLKIRSTKLEDSAMYFCASSESPGAKNIQYFGAGTRLSVL.

A single count supports this clone. The CDR3 loop reads CAISDVGAGGGNTIYF. CDR3 DNA sequence: TGTGCCATCAGTGACGTGGGTGCAGGGGGAGGAAACACCATATATTTT. The chain employs TRBV10-3 and TRBJ1-3, with 7 nucleotides matching TRBD1. With V trimmed by 3 bases and J by 4 bases, 9 bases remained unmatched. The germline CDR1 and CDR2 sequences are ENHRY and SYGVKD. The CDR3 length is 16 residues.

The V and J genes are TRBV15 and TRBJ1-1, with D unresolved. V was pared by 3 bases and J by 0 bases, with 8 bases between. CDR1 and CDR2 from the germline V gene are LNHNV and YYDKDF (reference sequence). The CDR3 sequence is 14 residues long. For the CDR3, the DNA is TGTGCCACCAGCAGCGACAATATGAACACTGAAGCTTTCTTT. Its protein product is CATSSDNMNTEAFF.

The gene calls are TRBV24-1 and TRBJ2-1; 12 bases fit TRBD2. Germline CDR1 and CDR2: KGHDR and SFDVKD. The CDR3 is 17 amino acids. Germline trimming cut 4 bases from V and 4 bases from J; bases unmatched to any gene: 7. The CDR3 is CATSDRRLAGAYNEQFF. The CDR3 DNA sequence: TGTGCCACCAGTGACCGAAGACTAGCGGGGGCATACAATGAGCAGTTCTTC.

CDR3 sequence reads: CASTLQGAGELFF. CDR3 nucleotides: TGTGCCAGCACGCTACAGGGCGCCGGGGAGCTGTTTTTT. The rearrangement joins TRBV6-5 to TRBJ2-2; tentative D call: TRBD1 (6 bases). The CDR3 loop spans 13 amino acids. V was pared by 7 bases and J by 6 bases, with 12 bases between. Looked up from germline, CDR1 is MNHEY and CDR2 is SVGAGI.

Comments on this clone: The final CDR3 position lacks the conserved phenylalanine or tryptophan, pointing to a likely read error. It is unclear where the CDR3 begins or ends on the DNA, so no DNA is shown, and the CDR3 is as TCRdb lists it. The chain links TRBV12-1 to TRBJ1-2; TRBD1 is taken as the D call from the table, unchecked against the DNA. TRBV12-1 is marked as a pseudogene. The CDR3 contains 11 residues when both ends are counted. CDR3 sequence: CASSPGGYYRQ.

The gene calls are TRBV9 and TRBJ1-2; no reliable D call. Trimming stripped 4 bases from V and 6 bases from J, with 16 bases between. The CDR3 runs 14 residues. The germline V gene has CDR1 SGDLS and CDR2 YYNGEE. The CDR3 region is CASSPGWSEDGYTF. The CDR3 region has the DNA TGTGCCAGCAGCCCGGGTTGGAGTGAAGATGGCTACACCTTC.

The sample holds one count of this clone. This chain uses TRBV18 with TRBJ1-3; the D is unclear. The ends were cut back, 6 bases at V and 0 bases at J, with 9 bases in the middle. Germline CDR1 reads KGHSH; CDR2 reads LQKENI. This CDR3 is 14 amino acids long. This CDR3 reads CASSLGNSGNTIYF. CDR3 in DNA: TGTGCCAGCTCTCTCGGGAACTCTGGAAACACCATATATTTT.

This clone has only a few counts. The chain links TRBV11-2 to TRBJ2-1; 7 bases are a match to TRBD1. J was trimmed by 5 bases and V by 2 bases; bases with no gene match: 6. CDR3 length equals 15 residues. Germline-derived CDR1 and CDR2 are SGHAT and FQNNGV. CDR3 in amino acids: CASSLPDRDHNEQFF. The CDR3 region has the DNA TGTGCCAGCAGCTTACCCGACAGGGACCACAATGAGCAGTTCTTC.